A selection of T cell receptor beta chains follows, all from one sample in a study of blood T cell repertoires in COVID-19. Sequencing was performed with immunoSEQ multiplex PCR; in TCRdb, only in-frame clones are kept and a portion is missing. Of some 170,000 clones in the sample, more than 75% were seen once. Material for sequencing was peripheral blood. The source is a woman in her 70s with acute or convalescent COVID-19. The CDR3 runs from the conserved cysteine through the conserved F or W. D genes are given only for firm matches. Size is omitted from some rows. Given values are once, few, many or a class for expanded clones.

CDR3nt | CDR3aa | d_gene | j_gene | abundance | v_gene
TGTGCCAGTAGTGCACAGGGGTGGGTCAAAAACATTCAGTACTTC | CASSAQGWVKNIQYF | TRBD1 | TRBJ2-4 | few | TRBV19
TGTGCCAGCAGTTTCAAGCGGGGCTACGAGCAGTACTTC | CASSFKRGYEQYF | TRBD2 | TRBJ2-7 | - | TRBV27
TGTGCCAGCAGCTTGACACAGCAGCAAGAGACCCAGTACTTC | CASSLTQQQETQYF | - | TRBJ2-5 | - | TRBV5-6
TGCAGTGCTACCGGTTATAGCTACACCTTC | CSATGYSYTF | - | TRBJ1-2 | - | TRBV20-1
TGTGCCAGCAGTTACTGGGGACAGGGGACAGATACGCAGTATTTT | CASSYWGQGTDTQYF | TRBD1 | TRBJ2-3 | - | TRBV6-2/TRBV6-3
TGTGCCAGCAGTAAGGGACAGGGATATGGCTACACCTTC | CASSKGQGYGYTF | TRBD1 | TRBJ1-2 | - | TRBV12-3/TRBV12-4
TGTGCCAGTAGTATTTCAGGGACAGTCGCCTACGAGCAGTACTTC | CASSISGTVAYEQYF | TRBD1 | TRBJ2-7 | - | TRBV19
TGTGCCAGCAGCTTTTTCGCAGGGCCTAGCTCCTATAATTCACCCCTCCACTTT | CASSFFAGPSSYNSPLHF | - | TRBJ1-6 | - | TRBV7-2
TGCAGCGTCGGAGGTGCGTACAGGGGGCACGAGCAGTACTTC | CSVGGAYRGHEQYF | TRBD1 | TRBJ2-7 | - | TRBV29-1
TGTGCCAGCAGTGAAGAAGGCGGCCCCAATAATTCACCCCTCCACTTT | CASSEEGGPNNSPLHF | - | TRBJ1-6 | - | TRBV2
TGTGCCAGCAGGGGGACCTCAGGGGGAACCTACGAGCAGTACTTC | CASRGTSGGTYEQYF | TRBD1 | TRBJ2-7 | - | TRBV6-5
TGCAGCGTCATGAAGACAATGAACACTGAAGCTTTCTTT | CSVMKTMNTEAFF | - | TRBJ1-1 | few | TRBV29-1
TGTGCCAGTAGTAAGACCCCGGGACAGGGGGGAGAGACCCAGTACTTC | CASSKTPGQGGETQYF | TRBD1 | TRBJ2-5 | - | TRBV19
TGTGCCAGCAGTTGGGACAGGGGTGAAGAGACCCAGTACTTC | CASSWDRGEETQYF | TRBD1 | TRBJ2-5 | - | TRBV28
TGTGCCAGCAGTTCTACCCGCTCCTACGAGCAGTACTTC | CASSSTRSYEQYF | - | TRBJ2-7 | few | TRBV27
TGTGCCAGGTTTAGGATGGGACAGGTAAGCTCCTACGAGCAGTACTTC | CARFRMGQVSSYEQYF | TRBD1 | TRBJ2-7 | - | TRBV7-9
TGTGCCAGTAGTATCGGGTCGCGCTATGGCTACACCTTC | CASSIGSRYGYTF | - | TRBJ1-2 | - | TRBV19
TGTGCCATCAGTACCGACAGGGGCGCAGGTGGCTACACCTTC | CAISTDRGAGGYTF | TRBD1 | TRBJ1-2 | - | TRBV10-3
TGTGCCTGCAGTCTAGGCTCCTACGAGCAGTACTTC | CACSLGSYEQYF | - | TRBJ2-7 | - | TRBV30
TGTGCCAGCTCAATGCGGGACAGCGAAGCTTTCTTT | CASSMRDSEAFF | TRBD1 | TRBJ1-1 | - | TRBV18
TGCAGTGCCAGTATGAATACCCAGGTGTTCTTC | CSASMNTQVFF | - | TRBJ2-1 | - | TRBV20-1
TGTGCCAGCAGCCCAATGGGGGGCTATGGCTACACCTTC | CASSPMGGYGYTF | - | TRBJ1-2 | - | TRBV3-1/TRBV3-2
TGTGCCAGCAGCCAAGATGTCAAAACCGGGGAGCTGTTTTTT | CASSQDVKTGELFF | - | TRBJ2-2 | - | TRBV3-1/TRBV3-2
TGTGCCAGCAGCCTCTCTTTTTCAGGGTTGGCTGAAGCTTTCTTT | CASSLSFSGLAEAFF | - | TRBJ1-1 | few | TRBV27
TGTGCCAGTAGTATTATCGCGGAGGAATATCAGCCCCAGCATTTT | CASSIIAEEYQPQHF | - | TRBJ1-5 | - | TRBV19
TGTGCCAGCAGCCGCGACAGACTGAACACTGAAGCTTTCTTT | CASSRDRLNTEAFF | - | TRBJ1-1 | - | TRBV6-5
TGTGCCTGGAGGCTGACAGGGGCGAAGAACTATGGCTACACCTTC | CAWRLTGAKNYGYTF | TRBD1 | TRBJ1-2 | - | TRBV30
TGTGCCACCAGCAGAGGGACAGGGGAAGAGGGCAATCAGCCCCAGCATTTT | CATSRGTGEEGNQPQHF | TRBD1 | TRBJ1-5 | - | TRBV15
TGTGCCAGCAGCAAAAATAGCAAGGAGGACTACAATGAGCAGTTCTTC | CASSKNSKEDYNEQFF | - | TRBJ2-1 | - | TRBV21-1
TGCAGCGTTGTGTCCGGTCCCAATGAAAAACTGTTTTTT | CSVVSGPNEKLFF | - | TRBJ1-4 | - | TRBV29-1
TGTGCCAGCAACCCAAGACCGGGGTACACTGAAGCTTTCTTT | CASNPRPGYTEAFF | - | TRBJ1-1 | - | TRBV28
TGTGCCAGCAGCGCCACAGGGGCGCGGGACACTGAAGCTTTCTTT | CASSATGARDTEAFF | TRBD1 | TRBJ1-1 | - | TRBV9
TGCGCCAGCAGCCTCCAGCGAGGACTGACTGGAAACACCATATATTTT | CASSLQRGLTGNTIYF | - | TRBJ1-3 | - | TRBV4-1
TGTGCCAGCACCAGGGGGCAGAAAGAGACCCAGTACTTC | CASTRGQKETQYF | TRBD1 | TRBJ2-5 | - | TRBV28
TGTGCCAGCAGCTTAGGATCCGTGACAGGGGCCGGGGCTAACTATGGCTACACCTTC | CASSLGSVTGAGANYGYTF | TRBD1 | TRBJ1-2 | - | TRBV7-8
TGTGCCAGCAGCTTAGCGGTCAGGACAAAGTCCATTACTGAAGCTTTCTTT | CASSLAVRTKSITEAFF | - | TRBJ1-1 | - | TRBV11-2
TGTGCCAGCAGCTTCCAATCTGGGCCAACAGTAGATACGCAGTATTTT | CASSFQSGPTVDTQYF | - | TRBJ2-3 | - | TRBV7-2
TGTGCCAGCAGCCAAGCAGGGTTTGCGGGCAATCAGCCCCAGCATTTT | CASSQAGFAGNQPQHF | - | TRBJ1-5 | few | TRBV3-1/TRBV3-2
TGTGCCAGCAGCGACAGGGGGAACTATGGCTACACCTTC | CASSDRGNYGYTF | TRBD1 | TRBJ1-2 | - | TRBV6-5
TGTGCCAGCAGCGAAGGCTACTCCTACGAGCAGTACTTC | CASSEGYSYEQYF | - | TRBJ2-7 | - | TRBV3-1/TRBV3-2
TGTGCCAGCAGTAACGCCGGGACAGGGTCTGGCTACACCTTC | CASSNAGTGSGYTF | TRBD1 | TRBJ1-2 | - | TRBV6-2/TRBV6-3
TGTGCCAGTAAGCTAGGTCCCAATGAGCAGTTCTTC | CASKLGPNEQFF | - | TRBJ2-1 | - | TRBV19
TGCGCCAGCAGTTTTTCCCTTTACTACGAGCAGTACTTC | CASSFSLYYEQYF | - | TRBJ2-7 | - | TRBV5-1
TGTGCCAGCAGCCCCCGTAGGGGATATGGCTACACCTTC | CASSPRRGYGYTF | - | TRBJ1-2 | - | TRBV7-3
TGCGCCAGCAGCCAAGATGTATATTCACCCCTCCACTTT | CASSQDVYSPLHF | - | TRBJ1-6 | few | TRBV4-3
TGCAGTGCTAGTAATAGCGGGGGGTTTAATGAGCAGTTCTTC | CSASNSGGFNEQFF | TRBD2 | TRBJ2-1 | - | TRBV20-1
TGTGCCAGCAGCTTATGGACTAGCGGGAGGGAGACCCAGTACTTC | CASSLWTSGRETQYF | TRBD2 | TRBJ2-5 | - | TRBV11-2
TGCGCCAGCAGCCCAGCCGGGACTAGTGGATACAATGAGCAGTTCTTC | CASSPAGTSGYNEQFF | TRBD2 | TRBJ2-1 | - | TRBV5-1
TGTGCCAGCAGCACTCGAAGGAGTCCCTACAATGAGCAGTTCTTC | CASSTRRSPYNEQFF | - | TRBJ2-1 | - | TRBV28
TGTGCCAGCAGCCCCTCGGGACGCCGGAGGGCTGAAGCTTTCTTT | CASSPSGRRRAEAFF | - | TRBJ1-1 | - | TRBV5-4
TGTGCCGGCAGGGGGCGAACTAATGAAAAACTGTTTTTT | CAGRGRTNEKLFF | TRBD1 | TRBJ1-4 | - | TRBV28
TGCGCCAGCAGCCCAGGGCGGGGGGCTGGAAACACCATATATTTT | CASSPGRGAGNTIYF | - | TRBJ1-3 | - | TRBV4-3
TGTGCCAGCAGCATACTCTCTGGGGCCAACGTCCTGACTTTC | CASSILSGANVLTF | - | TRBJ2-6 | once | TRBV3-1/TRBV3-2